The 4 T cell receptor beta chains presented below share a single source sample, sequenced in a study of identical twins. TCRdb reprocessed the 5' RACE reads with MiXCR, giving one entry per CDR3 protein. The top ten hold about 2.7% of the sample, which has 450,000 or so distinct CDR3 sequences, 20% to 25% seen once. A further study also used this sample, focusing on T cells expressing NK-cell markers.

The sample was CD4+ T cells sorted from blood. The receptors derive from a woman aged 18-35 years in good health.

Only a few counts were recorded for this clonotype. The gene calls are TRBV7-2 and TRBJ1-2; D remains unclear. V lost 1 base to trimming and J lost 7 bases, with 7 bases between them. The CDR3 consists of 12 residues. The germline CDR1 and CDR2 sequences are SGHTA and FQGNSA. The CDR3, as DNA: TGTGCCAGCAGCTTAGTTAGGGCTGGCTACACCTTC. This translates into CASSLVRAGYTF.

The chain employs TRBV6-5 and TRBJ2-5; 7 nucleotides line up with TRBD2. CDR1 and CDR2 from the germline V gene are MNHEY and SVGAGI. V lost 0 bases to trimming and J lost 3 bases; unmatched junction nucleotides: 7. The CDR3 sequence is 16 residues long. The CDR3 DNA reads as TGTGCCAGCAGTTACTCGAGGGCGGGAGAGAAAGAGACCCAGTACTTC. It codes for CASSYSRAGEKETQYF.

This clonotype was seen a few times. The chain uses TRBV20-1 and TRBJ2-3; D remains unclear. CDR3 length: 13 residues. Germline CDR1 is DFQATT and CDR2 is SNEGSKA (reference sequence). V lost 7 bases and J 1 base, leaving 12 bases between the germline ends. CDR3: CSGFAVGTDTQYF. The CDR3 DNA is TGCAGTGGGTTTGCGGTGGGCACAGATACGCAGTATTTT.

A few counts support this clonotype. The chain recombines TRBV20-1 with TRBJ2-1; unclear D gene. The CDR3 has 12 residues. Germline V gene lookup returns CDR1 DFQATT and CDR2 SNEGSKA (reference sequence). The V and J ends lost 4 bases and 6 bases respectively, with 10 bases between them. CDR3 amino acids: CSATVRVNEQFF. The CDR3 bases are TGCAGTGCTACAGTCCGAGTCAATGAGCAGTTCTTC.